This is a list of T cell receptor beta chains from one sample in a study of shared clonotypes between healthy human individuals. The assay was immunoSEQ multiplex PCR, and TCRdb's table has in-frame clones only and misses some. The sample carries around 1.9 million clones, approximately 92% recorded once. Sequenced material: naive CD8+ T cells from PBMCs. The receptors come from a man between 18 and 29 years old in good health. Some clones in this sample may be carry-over from other donors' samples. The CDR3 runs from the conserved cysteine through the conserved F or W. Fields, in order: D gene, V gene, J gene, clone size, CDR3 DNA, CDR3 protein. The D gene is left open where the match is weak. Not every row has a clone size; where given, it reads once, few, many or a size class.

TRBD1,TRBV7-2,TRBJ1-1,few,TGTGCCAGCAGCTGGGACAGGGAGGATCCTGAAGCTTTCTTT,CASSWDREDPEAFF
.,TRBV29-1,TRBJ1-2,.,TGCAGCGTTCTGGGGGATGAGACTAACTATGGCTACACCTTC,CSVLGDETNYGYTF
TRBD2,TRBV10-1,TRBJ2-7,.,TGCGCCAGCAGGCAGCGGGACTGGAGCTCCTACGAGCAGTACTTC,CASRQRDWSSYEQYF
.,TRBV19,TRBJ1-1,.,TGTGCCAGTAGTTCAACAGGGCTGAACACTGAAGCTTTCTTT,CASSSTGLNTEAFF
TRBD1,TRBV27,TRBJ2-4,.,TGTGCCAGCAGTCTAAACAGGGGGAACATTCAGTACTTC,CASSLNRGNIQYF
TRBD2,TRBV15,TRBJ2-5,.,TGTGCCACCAGCCCTCCTTTACTAGCGGGAGGTCGGGTGGAGACCCAGTACTTC,CATSPPLLAGGRVETQYF
TRBD1,TRBV29-1,TRBJ2-4,.,TGCAGCGCCGGGACAGGTAGGAGTGGCAACATTCAGTACTTC,CSAGTGRSGNIQYF
TRBD1,TRBV19,TRBJ1-5,.,TGTGCCAGTAGTGTCACAGGGGGCGGCCAGCCCCAGCATTTT,CASSVTGGGQPQHF
.,TRBV2,TRBJ1-3,.,TGTGCCAGCAGTGAAGATTTCGGCGCCGGTGGAAACACCATATATTTT,CASSEDFGAGGNTIYF
.,TRBV13,TRBJ2-1,.,TGTGCCAGCAGGCCAATGGGGGAGTACGATGAGCAGTTCTTC,CASRPMGEYDEQFF
.,TRBV9,TRBJ1-4,few,TGTGCCAGCAGCGTAGGTGCAACTAATGAAAAACTGTTTTTT,CASSVGATNEKLFF
.,TRBV7-9,TRBJ2-1,.,TGTGCCAGCAGCCCTGGAGTTTCCGCGGAGCAGTTCTTC,CASSPGVSAEQFF
TRBD2,TRBV13,TRBJ2-1,.,TGTGCCAGCAGCTCCCCCACTAGCGGGGCCTACAATGAGCAGTTCTTC,CASSSPTSGAYNEQFF
TRBD2,TRBV9,TRBJ2-7,.,TGTGCGAGGGTCGGGGGGTTGCTGATGAGTAGGAACTCCTACGAGCAGTACTTC,CARVGGLLMSRNSYEQYF
.,TRBV7-9,TRBJ2-7,.,TGTGCCAGCAGCTTCTACGGCGACCCCTACGAGCAGTACTTC,CASSFYGDPYEQYF